A single sample gave rise to the 13 T cell receptor beta chains below, sequenced in a study of shared clonotypes between healthy human individuals. Generated by immunoSEQ multiplex PCR, the TCRdb table keeps only in-frame clones and is missing some. Here the sample spans millions of clones, around 96% being singletons. The naive CD8 subset, CD45RO-negative cells positively selected for CCR7, excluded terminally differentiated effector memory CD45RA+ cells. Sequenced input: naive CD8+ T cells sorted from blood. These receptors all stem from a man between 18 and 35 years old in good health.

The chain is built from TRBV7-6 and TRBJ2-3, with D possibly TRBD2 on 5 matching bases. The germline gives CDR1 SGHVS, CDR2 FNYEAQ. This CDR3 spans 16 amino acids. Trimming took off 4 bases at V and 3 bases at J, with 17 bases between the two ends. The CDR3 bases are TGTGCCAGCAGCTCCGACCGAGGGTTCGTTACAGATACGCAGTATTTT. Its protein product is CASSSDRGFVTDTQYF.

The chain combines TRBV30 with TRBJ2-3; D is ambiguous. From germline, CDR1 is GTSNPN and CDR2 SVGIG (reference sequence). The CDR3 length is 12 residues. V lost 3 bases and J 3 bases, leaving 7 bases between the germline ends. In nucleotides, the CDR3 is TGTGCCTGGAGCGCCCCAACAGATACGCAGTATTTT. Its translation: CAWSAPTDTQYF. The whole variable domain, filled in from reference TRBV30 and TRBJ2-3, reads SQTIHQWPATLVQPVGSPLSLECTVEGTSNPNLYWYRQAAGRGLQLLFYSVGIGQISSEVPQNLSASRPQDRQFILSSKKLLLSDSGFYLCAWSAPTDTQYFGPGTRLTVL.

The chain recombines TRBV28 with TRBJ2-7; 8 nucleotides match TRBD2. The CDR3 contains 13 residues. CDR1 is MDHEN, CDR2 SYDVKM, per germline. Trimming removed 3 bases from V and 3 bases from J; junction bases left unmatched: 1. CDR3 bases: TGTGCCAGCAGTTTTCGGGAGGGCTACGAGCAGTACTTC. As protein: CASSFREGYEQYF.

The V call is TRBV27, the J call TRBJ2-7; 11 bases map to TRBD2. With V trimmed by 0 bases and J by 3 bases, 4 bases remained unmatched. CDR3 size: 16 residues. Looked up from germline, CDR1 is MNHEY and CDR2 is SMNVEV (reference sequence). CDR3 nucleotide sequence: TGTGCCAGCAGTTTATCCTCGGGACTAGCGGTCTACGAGCAGTACTTC. This codes for CASSLSSGLAVYEQYF.

On this clone itself: A much more abundant neighbour one base away suggests this may be a read error. The same CDR3 arises from other DNA sequences in this sample as well. The chain is built from TRBV30 and TRBJ1-2, with 10 bases matching TRBD1. This CDR3 is built from 15 residues. Trimming at V came to 3 bases and at J to 6 bases, leaving 10 bases not matched to a gene. From germline, CDR1 is GTSNPN and CDR2 SVGIG (reference sequence). CDR3: CAWSVRTGGGDGYTF. The CDR3 DNA follows: TGTGCCTGGAGCGTACGGACAGGGGGAGGGGATGGCTACACCTTC.

Remarks on this clone: Other DNA sequences in this sample translate to the same CDR3. V and J are TRBV11-2 and TRBJ2-4; D is uncertain. V dropped 1 base and J dropped 7 bases, with 2 bases sitting between them. Germline V lookup: CDR1 SGHAT, CDR2 FQNNGV. The CDR3 spans 11 residues. The CDR3, as DNA: TGTGCCAGCAGCTTAGGGAACATTCAGTACTTC. Protein sequence: CASSLGNIQYF.

The gene calls are TRBV10-3 and TRBJ2-7; TRBD2 agrees at 7 bases. The CDR3 runs 15 residues. The J segment lost 4 bases and the V segment lost 5 bases, leaving 11 bases of the junction unmatched. Per germline, CDR1 ENHRY and CDR2 SYGVKD. CDR3 bases: TGTGCCATCAGTTCTGCGGGAGAGGGGAAGTACGAGCAGTACTTC. Translating it yields CAISSAGEGKYEQYF.

The chain joins TRBV10-3 to TRBJ2-5, with D perhaps matching TRBD1 (7 bases). Trimming cost V 6 bases and J 7 bases, with 15 bases left between them. Germline CDR1 is ENHRY and CDR2 is SYGVKD. The CDR3 length is 13 residues. The CDR3 DNA reads as TGTGCCATCAGCCCCGACAGGGAGGTGACCCAGTACTTC. Its protein product is CAISPDREVTQYF.

The rearrangement uses TRBV11-2 and TRBJ2-3; D may correspond to TRBD1 or TRBD2 (5 bases each). The V end lost 4 bases, the J end lost 2 bases, and 13 bases lay between the germline ends. CDR1 is SGHAT and CDR2 is FQNNGV in the germline V gene. This CDR3 region has 15 residues. Here the CDR3 reads CASSSSRDPTDTQYF. In DNA, the CDR3 is TGTGCCAGCAGCTCCAGCCGGGACCCCACAGATACGCAGTATTTT.

This rearrangement joins TRBV19 to TRBJ2-3; the match to TRBD2 covers 8 bases. Unmatched junction bases numbered 5, after V lost 5 bases and J lost 4 bases. The germline CDR1 and CDR2 sequences are LNHDA and SQIVND (reference sequence). The length of the CDR3 is 14 residues. The CDR3 reads CASSLGAGADTQYF. Written as DNA, the CDR3 is TGTGCCAGTAGTCTCGGAGCGGGGGCAGATACGCAGTATTTT.

This chain connects TRBV10-3 to TRBJ2-1; 10 positions match TRBD2. Trimming at V came to 6 bases and at J to 7 bases, leaving 21 bases not matched to a gene. CDR1 ENHRY and CDR2 SYGVKD come from the germline V gene. The CDR3 has 19 amino acids. In DNA form, the CDR3 reads TGTGCCATCAGAAGACTACAGGGGCCCGGGACTAGCGAAGGGAATGAGCAGTTCTTC. Translated: CAIRRLQGPGTSEGNEQFF.

The chain employs TRBV5-1 and TRBJ2-7; D is perhaps TRBD2 (5 bases). V lost 0 bases and J 2 bases, leaving 9 bases between the germline ends. The CDR3 is 14 residues long. CDR1 SGHRS and CDR2 YFSETQ come from the germline V gene. CDR3 residues: CASSLERRPYEQYF. CDR3 bases: TGCGCCAGCAGCTTGGAGCGGCGACCCTACGAGCAGTACTTC.

This clone showed up just once. This chain uses TRBV29-1 with TRBJ2-2; a possible D gene is TRBD1 (6 bases). The V end was cut by 3 bases, the J end by 4 bases, with 12 bases between. The CDR3 sequence is 14 residues long. Germline CDR1 and CDR2: SQVTM and ANQGSEA. CDR3 sequence: CSVEQGTSTGELFF. In DNA, the CDR3 is TGCAGCGTTGAGCAGGGGACATCCACCGGGGAGCTGTTTTTT.